This is a list of T cell receptor beta chains from one sample in a study of Graves' ophthalmopathy and Graves' hyperthyroidism. In TCRdb, the multiplex PCR reads were re-called with MiXCR into one record per CDR3 protein. The sample consists of a few hundred thousand distinct CDR3 sequences, about 17% of them appearing once. The source material was peripheral blood. These receptors were obtained from an adult woman with stable Graves' hyperthyroidism. Each CDR3 is given with its conserved first and last residue. Each record gives: clone size, V gene, J gene, D gene, CDR3 DNA, CDR3 protein. A D gene is named only where the DNA matches it firmly. Clone size is not always given. Where it is, it says once, few, many or a class for expanded clones.

few	TRBV27	TRBJ2-7	NA	TGTGCCAGCAGAGGGGGTGTCGAGCAGTACTTC	CASRGGVEQYF
NA	TRBV28	TRBJ1-2	NA	TGTGCCAGCAGTTCGGGCCTCTATGGCTACACCTTC	CASSSGLYGYTF
many	TRBV6-2/TRBV6-3	TRBJ2-2	NA	TGTGCCAGCGACCAGAGTACCGGGGAGCTGTTTTTT	CASDQSTGELFF
many	TRBV20-1	TRBJ1-2	TRBD1	TGCAGTGCAATGGACAGGGCGGCAAGGGGCTATGGCTACACCTTC	CSAMDRAARGYGYTF
NA	TRBV10-2	TRBJ1-5	TRBD1	TGCGCCAGCAGTGAGTCAAGGGCAGGGGGCACTCAGCCCCAGCATTTT	CASSESRAGGTQPQHF
many	TRBV24-1	TRBJ1-2	NA	TGTGCCACCAGTGACGGGGTTCATGGCTACACCTTC	CATSDGVHGYTF
many	TRBV6-1	TRBJ1-1	NA	TGTGCCAGCAGTGTTGCCACTGAAGCTTTCTTT	CASSVATEAFF
many	TRBV20-1	TRBJ1-2	NA	TGCAGTGCTAGCCAGGCGGGACAAGGATTTGGCTACACCTTC	CSASQAGQGFGYTF
many	TRBV28	TRBJ2-5	TRBD2	TGTGCCAGCAGCCTAAACCGGGGGGGCCAAGAGACCCAGTACTTC	CASSLNRGGQETQYF
many	TRBV7-3	TRBJ2-2	NA	TGTGCCAGCAGCTTACGTCAGGGGACCGGGGAGCTGTTTTTT	CASSLRQGTGELFF
many	TRBV6-5	TRBJ1-5	NA	TGTGCCAGCAGTTCATGGGGAGACAATCAGCCCCAGCATTTT	CASSSWGDNQPQHF
NA	TRBV3-1	TRBJ2-5	NA	TGTGCCAGCAGCCAAGATCCGGGCCGGAGCGGGGAGACCCAGTACTTC	CASSQDPGRSGETQYF